This passage covers 28 T cell receptor beta chains from one sample sequenced in a study of cytomegalovirus exposure and HLA in healthy donors. The study ran its PCR with 60 Vbeta and 13 Jbeta primers. Only in-frame clones appear in the TCRdb table, and some are missing; sequencing was by immunoSEQ multiplex PCR. The sample records roughly 110,000 clones, 82% being singletons. The specimen was PBMCs. These receptors all stem from a man aged 25-45 years in good health and CMV-seropositive.

This chain joins TRBV4-1 and TRBJ2-5, with 12 bases fitting TRBD2. J lost 6 bases, V lost 4 bases, and 9 bases had no gene match. Germline V lookup: CDR1 MGHRA, CDR2 YSYEKL. The CDR3 extends over 16 amino acids. The CDR3 DNA follows: TGCGCCAGCAGCCGGGATACTAGCGGGGGGTGGAAGACCCAGTACTTC. Residues: CASSRDTSGGWKTQYF.

The rearrangement joins TRBV18 to TRBJ1-5, with D perhaps TRBD1 (5 bases). V dropped 1 base and J dropped 3 bases, with 10 bases sitting between them. Germline V gene lookup returns CDR1 KGHSH and CDR2 LQKENI. The CDR3 runs to 15 residues. Written as DNA, the CDR3 is TGTGCCAGCTCACCACGGGAGGGGACCAATCAGCCCCAGCATTTT. It encodes CASSPREGTNQPQHF.

The V gene is TRBV30, the J gene TRBJ1-1; 8 nucleotides line up with TRBD1. The CDR3 contains 14 residues. CDR1 and CDR2 from the germline V gene are GTSNPN and SVGIG (reference sequence). Trimming removed 3 bases from V and 6 bases from J; junction bases left unmatched: 9. CDR3 coding DNA: TGTGCCTGGAGCAGAGCCGGGACAGGCCCTGAAGCTTTCTTT. Translating gives CAWSRAGTGPEAFF.

V gene TRBV9 combines with J gene TRBJ2-5; D is undetermined. CDR3 length equals 12 residues. Germline CDR1 SGDLS, CDR2 YYNGEE. V dropped 0 bases and J dropped 5 bases, with 5 bases sitting between them. The CDR3: CASSVGSETQYF. The CDR3 coding sequence is TGTGCCAGCAGCGTAGGTTCGGAGACCCAGTACTTC.

The chain recombines TRBV28 with TRBJ1-2; perhaps TRBD1 as D (6 bases). The ends were cut back, 5 bases at V and 2 bases at J, with 12 bases in the middle. The length of the CDR3 is 14 residues. The germline V gene encodes CDR1 MDHEN and CDR2 SYDVKM. The CDR3: CASSLRTGNYGYTF. CDR3 nucleotides: TGTGCCAGCAGTCTACGAACAGGGAACTATGGCTACACCTTC.

This clone was seen repeatedly, ten times or more. The rearrangement joins TRBV6-5 to TRBJ2-7; tentative D call: TRBD1 (6 bases). The germline V and J ends were trimmed by 8 bases and 0 bases, with 14 bases remaining between them. Germline V gives CDR1 MNHEY, CDR2 SVGAGI. This CDR3 comprises 14 residues. The CDR3 bases are TGTGCCAGCGGAGGTAGGGGGTTCTCCTACGAGCAGTACTTC. Translation: CASGGRGFSYEQYF.

This rearrangement joins TRBV5-4 to TRBJ2-3; 7 bases match TRBD2. Germline CDR1 is SGHNT and CDR2 is YYREEE (reference sequence). The CDR3 length is 16 residues. V dropped 4 bases and J dropped 3; count of bases not matched to a gene: 11. CDR3 protein: CASSPGGRADTDTQYF. CDR3 in DNA: TGTGCCAGCAGCCCCGGTGGGAGGGCGGATACAGATACGCAGTATTTT.

V gene TRBV30 combines with J gene TRBJ1-1, with TRBD1 identical over 10 bases. The ends lost 2 bases at V and 8 bases at J; junction bases unmatched: 2. CDR3 length: 12 amino acids. The germline gives CDR1 GTSNPN, CDR2 SVGIG (reference sequence). The CDR3 coding sequence is TGTGCCTGGAGTCCGGGACAGGGGGAAGCTTTCTTT. Residues: CAWSPGQGEAFF.

The chain uses TRBV5-5 and TRBJ2-1; 7 bases line up with TRBD2. CDR1 SGHKS and CDR2 YYEKEE come from the germline V gene (reference sequence). This CDR3 has 15 residues. Trimming at V came to 1 base and at J to 2 bases, leaving 3 bases not matched to a gene. The DNA of the CDR3 is TGTGCCAGCAGCTTGCTGGGGGGGGCCTACAATGAGCAGTTCTTC. Its protein product is CASSLLGGAYNEQFF.

The rearrangement joins TRBV5-6 to TRBJ2-7; tentative D call: TRBD2 (6 bases). The germline V and J ends were trimmed by 0 bases and 1 base, with 8 bases remaining between them. This CDR3 is 14 amino acids long. Germline V gives CDR1 SGHDT, CDR2 YYEEEE. As DNA, the CDR3 is TGTGCCAGCAGCTTGGTGGGGAGGTCCTACGAGCAGTACTTC. As protein: CASSLVGRSYEQYF.

The V and J genes are TRBV29-1 and TRBJ1-1, with D possibly matching TRBD1 (6 bases). This CDR3 has 13 amino acids. V dropped 7 bases and J dropped 3 bases, with 15 bases sitting between them. Germline values: CDR1 SQVTM, CDR2 ANQGSEA. The CDR3 reads CSARAGDYTEAFF. DNA for the CDR3: TGCAGCGCTAGGGCAGGGGATTACACTGAAGCTTTCTTT.

A single count supports this clone. The chain has TRBV7-8 and TRBJ2-7; 12 bases fit TRBD2. Looked up from germline, CDR1 is SGHVS and CDR2 is FQNEAQ. The J segment lost 2 bases and the V segment lost 3 bases, leaving 2 bases of the junction unmatched. The CDR3 extends over 15 amino acids. CDR3 sequence reads: CASSFGLAGTYEQYF. DNA of the CDR3: TGTGCCAGCAGCTTTGGACTAGCGGGAACCTACGAGCAGTACTTC.

V usage is TRBV19 and J usage is TRBJ2-5; 8 bases are a match to TRBD2. Looked up from germline, CDR1 is LNHDA and CDR2 is SQIVND (reference sequence). Trimming at V came to 0 bases and at J to 4 bases, leaving 4 bases not matched to a gene. The CDR3 is made up of 15 amino acids. The CDR3 region has the DNA TGTGCCAGTAGTATAGACGGCGGGGGGCCAGAGACCCAGTACTTC. It specifies CASSIDGGGPETQYF.

The V and J genes are TRBV5-1 and TRBJ2-1, with D perhaps matching TRBD2 (7 bases). Between the trimmed V and J ends, which lost 5 bases and 9 bases, there was a span of 21 bases. Germline CDR1 and CDR2: SGHRS and YFSETQ. The CDR3 has 15 residues. The CDR3: CASSPQGGASGEQFF. The DNA for the CDR3 is TGCGCCAGCAGTCCCCAAGGGGGGGCTTCGGGTGAGCAGTTCTTC.

This chain connects TRBV5-1 to TRBJ1-1; 7 bases match TRBD1. The CDR3 covers 15 residues. CDR1 is SGHRS, CDR2 YFSETQ, per germline. With V trimmed by 4 bases and J by 11 bases, 17 bases remained unmatched. The CDR3: CASSNQGQMTDEAFF. The CDR3 DNA follows: TGCGCCAGCAGCAACCAGGGACAGATGACAGATGAGGCTTTCTTT.

This clone showed up just once. This chain links TRBV6-1 with TRBJ1-2; D gene ambiguous. Germline values: CDR1 MNHNS, CDR2 SASEGT. CDR3 size: 14 residues. The V end lost 0 bases, the J end lost 7 bases, and 12 bases lay between the germline ends. CDR3 loop: CASSEAGGIGGYTF. The CDR3 DNA reads TGTGCCAGCAGTGAAGCGGGAGGCATCGGTGGCTACACCTTC.

This CDR3 is CASSLRGGDDTQYF. The CDR3 nucleotides are TGTGCCAGTAGTCTACGGGGAGGGGACGATACGCAGTATTTT. The chain links TRBV19 to TRBJ2-3; TRBD2 aligns across 7 bases. Unmatched junction bases numbered 8, after V lost 5 bases and J lost 6 bases. Germline V lookup: CDR1 LNHDA, CDR2 SQIVND (reference sequence). The CDR3 has 14 residues.

This chain joins TRBV19 and TRBJ2-7, with a tentative D call TRBD1 (6 bases). V was shortened by 4 bases and J by 2 bases, with 15 bases between the two germline ends. CDR3 length: 15 amino acids. Germline loops: CDR1 LNHDA, CDR2 SQIVND (reference sequence). The CDR3 is CASSSPDRRPYEQYF. In nucleotides, the CDR3 is TGTGCCAGTAGTAGCCCAGACAGGCGCCCCTACGAGCAGTACTTC.

This clone was counted only a few times. The chain joins TRBV4-1 to TRBJ1-1, with no clear D. Germline lookup yields CDR1 MGHRA and CDR2 YSYEKL. V was trimmed by 4 bases and J by 0 bases, leaving 15 bases between them. This CDR3 has 16 amino acids. CDR3 region: CASSRELSSMNTEAFF. The CDR3, as DNA: TGCGCCAGCAGCCGAGAACTATCCTCCATGAACACTGAAGCTTTCTTT.

The V gene is TRBV28, the J gene TRBJ2-7; tentative D call: TRBD2 (6 bases). Trimming took 7 bases from V and 0 from J, leaving 19 bases between them. CDR3 length: 16 amino acids. CDR1 and CDR2 (germline): MDHEN, SYDVKM. The CDR3 nucleotides are TGTGCCAGCACCTCCCATGCGGGGAACCCCTCCTACGAGCAGTACTTC. Translated, it gives CASTSHAGNPSYEQYF.

This chain connects TRBV5-8 to TRBJ1-5; TRBD1 matches at 10 bases. Germline assignment: CDR1 SGHTS and CDR2 YDEGEE. The CDR3 spans 14 residues. The V gene end was trimmed by 0 bases and the J gene end by 7 bases; junction bases not matched to a gene: 1. In nucleotides, the CDR3 is TGTGCCAGCAGCTTGGGGACAGGGGGACAGCCCCAGCATTTT. It specifies CASSLGTGGQPQHF.

The rearrangement joins TRBV5-4 to TRBJ1-6, with 8 bases identical to TRBD1. This CDR3 comprises 17 residues. CDR1 and CDR2 (germline): SGHNT, YYREEE (reference sequence). After removal of 4 bases from V and 3 bases from J, the junction contained 9 bases not matched to a gene. The chain's CDR3 is CASSQYGQGFYNSPLHF. In DNA, the CDR3 is TGTGCCAGCAGCCAATACGGACAGGGCTTCTATAATTCACCCCTCCACTTT.

This clone has only a few counts. The genes are TRBV19 and TRBJ1-1; 8 nucleotides match TRBD1. J gave up 3 bases and V 5 bases, and 8 bases lay outside the gene matches. There are 15 residues in the CDR3. The germline CDR1 and CDR2 sequences are LNHDA and SQIVND (reference sequence). CDR3 sequence reads: CASSFSATGDTEAFF. CDR3 coding DNA: TGTGCCAGTAGTTTTTCTGCGACAGGGGACACTGAAGCTTTCTTT.

V and J are TRBV5-1 and TRBJ2-7, with a possible D match to TRBD2 (5 bases). Germline V gene data show CDR1 as SGHRS and CDR2 as YFSETQ. The CDR3 has 14 amino acids. Trimming shortened V by 3 bases and J by 6 bases, and 16 bases separated the two germline ends. CDR3 region: CASSSDYPKSEQYF. In nucleotides, the CDR3 is TGCGCCAGCAGCTCAGACTACCCAAAGAGCGAGCAGTACTTC.

This chain links TRBV6-5 with TRBJ2-4; 7 bases align to TRBD1. CDR3 length: 15 amino acids. The V segment lost 4 bases and the J segment 1 base; nucleotides outside the gene matches: 4. Germline values: CDR1 MNHEY, CDR2 SVGAGI. The CDR3 DNA reads TGTGCCAGCAGTTTACAACAGGGGGCCAAAAACATTCAGTACTTC. Protein: CASSLQQGAKNIQYF.

This clone was detected once. The chain employs TRBV5-1 and TRBJ1-6; TRBD1 matches 11 bases. V was pared by 4 bases and J by 10 bases, with 4 bases of the junction left unmatched. Germline V gene lookup returns CDR1 SGHRS and CDR2 YFSETQ. This CDR3 is 14 amino acids long. CDR3 DNA sequence: TGCGCCAGCAGCGGGACAGGGGGATACTCACCCCTCCACTTT. Translating gives CASSGTGGYSPLHF.

This chain joins TRBV5-1 and TRBJ2-3; D is uncertain. From germline, CDR1 is SGHRS and CDR2 YFSETQ. Trimming took off 4 bases at V and 0 bases at J, with 6 bases between the two ends. The CDR3 sequence is 13 residues long. This CDR3 is CASSEASTDTQYF. The CDR3, as DNA: TGCGCCAGCAGCGAGGCTAGCACAGATACGCAGTATTTT.

A few counts support this clone. This rearrangement joins TRBV25-1 to TRBJ2-3, with D possibly TRBD2 on 7 matching bases. This CDR3 contains 16 residues. Trimming removed 6 bases at V and 11 bases at J, with 27 bases between. Germline loops: CDR1 MGHDK, CDR2 SYGVNS. For the CDR3, the DNA is TGTGCCAGCAGCGTGACGGGGGGTGGGGCCTCACAGGGGCAGTATTTT. Translating it yields CASSVTGGGASQGQYF.